This T cell receptor (beta chain) was obtained from a study of shared T cell receptors in the human thymus. TCRdb's table, derived via immunoSEQ multiplex PCR, lists solely in-frame clones and lacks some. The table has approximately 660,000 clones, approximately 87% seen once. Only one count was recorded for this clone. Another study also made use of these data, one on human thymus T cells. That publication notes: Apparent bias marked the V and J gene usage of thymic and blood repertoires.

The TCR comes from a boy younger than two with a congenital heart defect. Sequenced: thymocytes.

The CDR3 loop is CASSPVGPSGLGEKLFF. CDR3 DNA sequence: TGCGCCAGCAGCCCAGTTGGTCCCTCAGGGCTGGGTGAAAAACTGTTTTTT. The chain has TRBV4-1 and TRBJ1-4, with a weak D call TRBD1 (5 bases). V was trimmed by 4 bases and J by 7 bases, leaving 22 bases between them. CDR3 length equals 17 residues. The germline V gene encodes CDR1 MGHRA and CDR2 YSYEKL.